The sequence of this T cell receptor (beta chain) was determined in a study of T cell changes during pregnancy in multiple sclerosis. Some clones are missing from TCRdb's copy, which holds only in-frame ones; the method was immunoSEQ multiplex PCR. The sample has around 80,000 clones, roughly nine tenths seen once. Sequenced material: peripheral blood, taken before pregnancy. The clonotype originates from a female donor with multiple sclerosis, enrolled in a pregnancy study.

CDR3 in amino acids: CASSPLRGLSYNEQFF. CDR3 DNA sequence: TGCGCCAGCAGTCCGTTGAGAGGGTTGTCCTACAATGAGCAGTTCTTC. The chain is built from TRBV5-1 and TRBJ2-1, with D perhaps matching TRBD2 (5 bases). The CDR3 has 16 amino acids. The germline V gene has CDR1 SGHRS and CDR2 YFSETQ. V lost 5 bases and J 1 base, leaving 16 bases between the germline ends.